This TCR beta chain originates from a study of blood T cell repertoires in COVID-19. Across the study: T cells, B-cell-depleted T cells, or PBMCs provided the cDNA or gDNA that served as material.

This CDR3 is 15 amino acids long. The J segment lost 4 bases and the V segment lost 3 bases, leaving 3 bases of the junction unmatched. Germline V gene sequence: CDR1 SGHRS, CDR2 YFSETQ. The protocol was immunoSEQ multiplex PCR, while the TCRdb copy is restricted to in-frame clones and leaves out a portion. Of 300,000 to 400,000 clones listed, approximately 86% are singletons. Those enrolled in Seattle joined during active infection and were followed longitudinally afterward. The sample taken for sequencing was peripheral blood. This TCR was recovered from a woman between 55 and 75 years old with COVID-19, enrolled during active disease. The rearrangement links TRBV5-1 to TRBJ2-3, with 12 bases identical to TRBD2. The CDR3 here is CASSSSGGAPDTQYF. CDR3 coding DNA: TGCGCCAGCAGCTCTAGCGGGGGGGCCCCAGATACGCAGTATTTT.